These 11 T cell receptor beta chains share one sample of origin, sequenced in a study of a mutant IDH1 vaccine in newly diagnosed glioma. Clones were read by immunoSEQ multiplex PCR, and TCRdb kept only the in-frame ones, dropping some. The sample yields roughly 50,000 clones, approximately 80% seen once. Time point indicated: week 5, during vaccination. Topical imiquimod accompanied each vaccine dose, which consisted of 300 ug of mutant IDH1 20-mer peptide. Their cognate antigens are unknown. Here the sequenced sample was PBMCs, taken from a glioma patient whose treatment included an IDH1 peptide vaccine. These receptors all come from a woman between 18 and 30 years old with glioma. Some clones in this sample may be carry-over from other donors' samples.

The J gene is TRBJ1-2, the V gene TRBV12-5, with 10 bases fitting TRBD1. The CDR3 is 15 residues long. The germline CDR1 and CDR2 sequences are LGHNT and FRNRAP. V shed 1 base and J 6 bases; nucleotides not matched to a gene: 5. The CDR3 spells CASGLARQGADGYTF. As DNA, the CDR3 is TGTGCTAGTGGTTTGGCACGACAGGGGGCCGATGGCTACACCTTC. The complete variable domain, with remaining parts taken from reference TRBV12-5 and TRBJ1-2, reads DARVTQTPRHKVTEMGQEVTMRCQPILGHNTVFWYRQTMMQGLELLAYFRNRAPLDDSGMPKDRFSAEMPDATLATLKIQPSEPRDSAVYFCASGLARQGADGYTFGSGTRLTVV.

The CDR3 DNA reads as TGTGCCAGCAGTCCAGGCCCGTGGAGGGCGGATGGCTACACCTTC. The encoded protein is CASSPGPWRADGYTF. The chain couples TRBV9 to TRBJ1-2, with unresolved D. V shed 5 bases and J shed 6 bases, with 20 bases lying between them. There are 15 residues in the CDR3. Germline-derived CDR1 and CDR2 are SGDLS and YYNGEE.

Worth noting for this clone: One junction end disagrees with the germline gene, perhaps due to a read error. This chain joins TRBV7-7 and TRBJ2-2; perhaps TRBD1 as D (5 bases). Germline V gene sequence: CDR1 SSHAT, CDR2 FNYEAQ (reference sequence). This CDR3 spans 14 amino acids. The CDR3 DNA follows: TGTGCTAGCAGCCCAGACAGGAACACCGGGGAGCTGTTTTTT. It is translated as CASSPDRNTGELFF. Supplemented by reference TRBV7-7 and TRBJ2-2, the full variable domain reads GAGVSQSPRYKVTKRGQDVTLRCDPISSHATLYWYQQALGQGPEFLTYFNYEAQPDKSGLPSDRFSAERPEGSISTLTIQRTEQRDSAMYRCASSPDRNTGELFFGEGSRLTVL.

This rearrangement joins TRBV13 to TRBJ2-7; 7 positions match TRBD1. This CDR3 is built from 15 residues. Germline V gives CDR1 PRHDT, CDR2 FYEKMQ (reference sequence). After removal of 6 bases from V and 0 bases from J, the junction contained 8 bases not matched to a gene. For the CDR3, the DNA is TGTGCCAGCAGAACAATGGGGGACAGCTCCTACGAGCAGTACTTC. It encodes CASRTMGDSSYEQYF.

The chain combines TRBV6-6 with TRBJ1-1; D gene uncertain. CDR1 and CDR2 (germline): MNHNY, SVGAGI (reference sequence). The CDR3 consists of 14 residues. V was cut by 2 bases and J by 3 bases, with 10 bases left in between. The CDR3 DNA follows: TGTGCCAGCAGTTACCTCAGAGAGGACACTGAAGCTTTCTTT. Its translation is CASSYLREDTEAFF.

This chain joins TRBV27 and TRBJ2-5; 7 nucleotides align to TRBD2. From germline, CDR1 is MNHEY and CDR2 SMNVEV (reference sequence). This CDR3 contains 16 residues. The ends lost 2 bases at V and 4 bases at J; junction bases unmatched: 10. The CDR3 sequence is CASSLGDLGRAETQYF. The CDR3 coding sequence is TGTGCCAGCAGTTTAGGGGACCTGGGGAGGGCAGAGACCCAGTACTTC.

This clone was seen a few times. The chain couples TRBV2 to TRBJ1-5; D is uncertain. The germline V gene has CDR1 SNHLY and CDR2 FYNNEI. V shed 5 bases and J shed 0 bases, with 11 bases lying between them. The length of the CDR3 is 15 residues. CDR3 amino acids: CASSPWEDSNQPQHF. The CDR3 nucleotides read TGTGCCAGCAGTCCTTGGGAAGATAGCAATCAGCCCCAGCATTTT.

This clone showed up just once. The gene calls are TRBV7-6 and TRBJ2-1, with D possibly TRBD2 on 6 matching bases. The CDR3 runs to 15 residues. Germline loops: CDR1 SGHVS, CDR2 FNYEAQ. Trimming stripped 1 base from V and 8 bases from J, with 15 bases between. The CDR3 region is CASSLVSRTGDEQFF. The DNA of the CDR3 is TGTGCCAGCAGCTTAGTTTCGAGGACGGGAGATGAGCAGTTCTTC.

The gene calls are TRBV5-1 and TRBJ1-5, with D unresolved. The germline V gene has CDR1 SGHRS and CDR2 YFSETQ. CDR3 length equals 15 residues. V was pared by 0 bases and J by 6 bases, with 13 bases between. The CDR3 is CASSLGPARGQPQHF. In nucleotides, the CDR3 is TGCGCCAGCAGCTTGGGGCCAGCGCGGGGTCAGCCCCAGCATTTT.

V usage is TRBV28 and J usage is TRBJ1-1; D is possibly TRBD1 (6 bases). Deletions cut 5 bases from V and 3 bases from J, with 10 bases between. Germline CDR1 is MDHEN and CDR2 is SYDVKM. The CDR3 is 13 residues long. The CDR3 is CASSPQGYTEAFF. The DNA for the CDR3 is TGTGCCAGCAGTCCTCAGGGGTACACTGAAGCTTTCTTT.

The gene calls are TRBV7-9 and TRBJ1-4; D perhaps matches TRBD1 (5 bases). The ends were cut back, 6 bases at V and 10 bases at J, with 12 bases in the middle. There are 12 residues in the CDR3. Germline V CDR1 and CDR2: SEHNR, FQNEAQ (reference sequence). CDR3: CASSLGEGKLFF. DNA of the CDR3: TGTGCCAGCAGTTTGGGGGAGGGAAAACTGTTTTTT.